These T cell receptor beta chains were read from a single sample in a study of identical twins. TCRdb re-analysed the 5' RACE reads in MiXCR, keeping a single row per CDR3 protein. This repertoire shows just under 650,000 distinct CDR3 sequences, about 7.6% found once; its top ten account for 1.5% to 2%. The same data also went into a second study, on yellow fever vaccine responses in identical twins.

Sequencing used PBMCs. The source is a woman in her late teens or twenties in good health. Both conserved end residues are part of each CDR3. The D gene is left open where the match is weak. The size of a clone is reported for some rows only, either as once, few or many, or as a class for expanded clones.

J gene | D gene | V gene | clone size | CDR3 protein | CDR3 DNA
TRBJ1-5 | - | TRBV12-3/TRBV12-4 | many | CASSEPGSQGFRPQHF | TGTGCCAGCAGTGAACCGGGGTCGCAGGGATTCCGGCCCCAGCATTTT
TRBJ2-1 | - | TRBV7-2 | - | CASSFHPREYNEQFF | TGTGCCAGCAGCTTCCATCCCCGAGAATACAATGAGCAGTTCTTC
TRBJ2-4 | TRBD2 | TRBV4-1 | - | CASSQGTSGKPPLNIQYF | TGCGCCAGCAGCCAAGGGACTAGCGGGAAACCCCCTTTAAACATTCAGTACTTC
TRBJ1-4 | - | TRBV4-1 | few | CASSQEGGGGEKLFF | TGCGCCAGCAGCCAAGAAGGAGGGGGAGGTGAAAAACTGTTTTTT
TRBJ2-1 | TRBD2 | TRBV11-2 | few | CASSLGGLAGGPLAYNEQFF | TGTGCCAGCAGCTTAGGGGGACTAGCGGGGGGGCCTTTAGCCTACAATGAGCAGTTCTTC
TRBJ2-6 | TRBD2 | TRBV11-2 | - | CASSLVPAGANSGANVLTF | TGTGCCAGCAGCTTAGTTCCAGCGGGGGCCAACTCTGGGGCCAACGTCCTGACTTTC
TRBJ1-1 | - | TRBV3-1 | - | CASSQDPGANTEAFF | TGTGCCAGCAGCCAAGACCCGGGGGCGAACACTGAAGCTTTCTTT
TRBJ2-1 | - | TRBV10-2 | - | CASSEFRQAPPNEQFF | TGCGCCAGCAGTGAGTTTCGACAGGCGCCTCCGAATGAGCAGTTCTTC
TRBJ2-1 | TRBD2 | TRBV18 | few | CASSPIPGLASYNEQFF | TGTGCCAGCTCACCTATTCCGGGACTAGCATCCTACAATGAGCAGTTCTTC
TRBJ2-5 | TRBD1 | TRBV3-1 | few | CASSLGTGYRETQYF | TGTGCCAGCAGCCTCGGGACAGGGTATAGGGAGACCCAGTACTTC
TRBJ2-2 | - | TRBV4-1 | few | CASSQIGRDTGELFF | TGCGCCAGCAGCCAAATCGGGCGGGACACCGGGGAGCTGTTTTTT
TRBJ2-3 | TRBD2 | TRBV5-1 | many | CASSLGPSGSTADTQYF | TGCGCCAGCAGCTTGGGCCCTAGCGGGAGTACGGCAGATACGCAGTATTTT
TRBJ1-1 | TRBD1 | TRBV5-1 | many | CASRQGENTEAFF | TGTGCCAGCCGACAGGGGGAGAACACTGAAGCTTTCTTT
TRBJ1-4 | TRBD1 | TRBV6-5 | many | CASSYTDRGRMKLFF | TGTGCCAGCAGTTACACAGACAGGGGGAGGATGAAACTGTTTTTT
TRBJ2-5 | - | TRBV7-6 | many | CASSSLPYMDNQETQYF | TGTGCCAGCAGCTCCCTCCCCTATATGGACAACCAAGAGACCCAGTACTTC
TRBJ2-1 | TRBD1 | TRBV12-3/TRBV12-4 | many | CASSLAGQYNEQFF | TGTGCCAGCAGTTTAGCGGGACAGTACAATGAGCAGTTCTTC
TRBJ2-1 | - | TRBV12-3/TRBV12-4 | - | CATSFRKNEQFF | TGTGCCACCAGTTTTCGGAAGAATGAGCAGTTCTTC
TRBJ2-7 | - | TRBV3-1 | few | CASSQEGLAGTPYEQYF | TGTGCCAGCAGCCAAGAGGGGCTGGCAGGAACTCCCTACGAGCAGTACTTC
TRBJ2-5 | - | TRBV28 | - | CASSWFRDTQETQYF | TGTGCCAGCAGTTGGTTCAGGGACACCCAAGAGACCCAGTACTTC
TRBJ2-1 | - | TRBV5-7 | once | CASSSGPPCSYNEQFF | TGTGCCAGCAGCTCCGGACCCCCATGCTCCTACAATGAGCAGTTCTTC
TRBJ2-2 | - | TRBV2 | - | CASSVTNAGTGELFF | TGTGCCAGCAGCGTCACTAACGCGGGCACCGGGGAGCTGTTTTTT
TRBJ1-2 | TRBD1 | TRBV19 | few | CASSIMGQGTYGYTF | TGTGCCAGTAGTATTATGGGACAGGGAACCTACGGCTACACCTTC
TRBJ2-7 | - | TRBV5-1 | few | CASSPPPSDRSSYEQYF | TGCGCCAGCAGCCCCCCGCCCTCAGACAGGAGCTCCTACGAGCAGTACTTC
TRBJ2-3 | - | TRBV5-1 | many | CASSLLDSSTDTQYF | TGCGCCAGCAGCTTGTTGGACAGCAGCACAGATACGCAGTATTTT
TRBJ2-7 | - | TRBV9 | few | CASSVGTETYEQYF | TGTGCCAGCAGCGTAGGGACCGAGACCTACGAGCAGTACTTC
TRBJ1-2 | TRBD1 | TRBV3-1 | - | CASSQTGGPYGYTF | TGTGCCAGCAGCCAGACAGGGGGCCCCTATGGCTACACCTTC
TRBJ2-1 | - | TRBV7-8 | few | CASSLGRDTIELQFF | TGTGCCAGCAGCTTAGGGCGGGACACTATAGAACTGCAGTTCTTC
TRBJ2-4 | - | TRBV7-2 | many | CASSLIGTQENIQYF | TGTGCCAGCAGCTTGATTGGGACGCAAGAAAACATTCAGTACTTC
TRBJ2-1 | - | TRBV18 | many | CASSPRGASSYNEQFF | TGTGCCAGCTCGCCTCGGGGGGCGAGCTCCTACAATGAGCAGTTCTTC
TRBJ2-3 | TRBD2 | TRBV3-1 | - | CASSQDGGGAADTQYF | TGTGCCAGCAGCCAAGACGGCGGGGGGGCAGCAGATACGCAGTATTTT
TRBJ2-1 | - | TRBV5-1 | few | CASSFTMGGWSEQFF | TGCGCCAGCAGCTTCACGATGGGGGGCTGGTCTGAGCAGTTCTTC
TRBJ2-1 | TRBD2 | TRBV28 | - | CASTKGGSNNEQFF | TGTGCCAGCACAAAAGGCGGGAGTAACAATGAGCAGTTCTTC
TRBJ1-4 | - | TRBV6-1 | - | CASSVGTNEKLFF | TGTGCCAGCTCTGTCGGGACTAATGAAAAACTGTTTTTT
TRBJ1-1 | - | TRBV10-3 | - | CAISGGLGNTEAFF | TGTGCCATCAGTGGGGGGTTGGGGAACACTGAAGCTTTCTTT
TRBJ1-4 | - | TRBV20-1 | few | CSARRLEEKLFF | TGCAGTGCTAGGCGATTAGAGGAAAAACTGTTTTTT
TRBJ2-5 | - | TRBV7-9 | few | CASSFQGPGETQYF | TGTGCCAGCAGCTTCCAGGGTCCAGGCGAGACCCAGTACTTC
TRBJ2-7 | - | TRBV20-1 | few | CSARTLVDSGEQYF | TGCAGTGCTAGGACGTTAGTGGACTCTGGGGAGCAGTACTTC
TRBJ1-5 | TRBD1 | TRBV3-1 | - | CASSHGDRENQPQHF | TGTGCCAGCAGCCACGGAGACAGGGAGAATCAGCCCCAGCATTTT
TRBJ1-1 | - | TRBV20-1 | many | CSAFASWGMNTEAFF | TGCAGTGCTTTCGCGAGTTGGGGGATGAACACTGAAGCTTTCTTT
TRBJ2-3 | - | TRBV29-1 | - | CSVPSSTDTQYF | TGCAGCGTCCCAAGCAGCACAGATACGCAGTATTTT
TRBJ1-6 | - | TRBV18 | - | CASSQDPLNNNSPLHF | TGTGCCAGCTCTCAGGACCCCCTGAATAATAATTCACCCCTCCACTTT
TRBJ2-2 | - | TRBV5-4 | - | CASSLADRETGELFF | TGTGCCAGCAGCTTGGCTGATCGGGAGACCGGGGAGCTGTTTTTT
TRBJ1-1 | - | TRBV12-3/TRBV12-4 | few | CASSWGGTARNTEAFF | TGTGCCAGCAGTTGGGGGGGGACCGCCCGCAACACTGAAGCTTTCTTT
TRBJ2-2 | TRBD2 | TRBV5-1 | - | CASSWGGPNTGELFF | TGCGCCAGCAGCTGGGGAGGGCCGAACACCGGGGAGCTGTTTTTT
TRBJ2-5 | - | TRBV7-8 | many | CASSLGGETAVETQYF | TGTGCCAGCAGCTTAGGGGGGGAAACGGCCGTGGAGACCCAGTACTTC
TRBJ1-3 | - | TRBV5-1 | few | CASSASGRTSGNTIYF | TGCGCCAGCAGCGCCTCGGGACGGACCTCTGGAAACACCATATATTTT
TRBJ2-3 | TRBD2 | TRBV29-1 | - | CSVDLTSGGADTQYF | TGCAGCGTGGACTTGACTAGCGGGGGGGCAGATACGCAGTATTTT
TRBJ2-2 | - | TRBV11-1 | many | CASSSPRLSENTGELFF | TGTGCCAGCAGCTCCCCGCGGCTTAGCGAGAACACCGGGGAGCTGTTTTTT
TRBJ2-3 | TRBD2 | TRBV20-1 | few | CSARTTSGRTSTDTQYF | TGCAGTGCTAGAACAACTAGCGGGAGGACTAGCACAGATACGCAGTATTTT
TRBJ2-3 | - | TRBV6-1 | many | CASRKDQIRGPPSTDTQYF | TGTGCCAGCAGGAAGGATCAGATCCGGGGGCCTCCTAGCACAGATACGCAGTATTTT
TRBJ1-5 | - | TRBV12-3/TRBV12-4 | few | CASNDDSSNQPQHF | TGTGCCAGCAACGACGACAGTAGCAATCAGCCCCAGCATTTT